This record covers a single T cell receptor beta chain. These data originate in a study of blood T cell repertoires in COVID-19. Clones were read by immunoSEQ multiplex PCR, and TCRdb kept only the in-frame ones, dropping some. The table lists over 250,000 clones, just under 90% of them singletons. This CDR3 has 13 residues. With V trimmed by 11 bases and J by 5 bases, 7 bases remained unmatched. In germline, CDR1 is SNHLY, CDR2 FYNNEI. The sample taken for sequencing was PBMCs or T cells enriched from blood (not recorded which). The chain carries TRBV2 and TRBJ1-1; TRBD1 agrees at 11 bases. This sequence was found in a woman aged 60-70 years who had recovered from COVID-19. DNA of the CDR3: TGTGCCGGAGGACAGGGGGCTTCGACTGAAGCTTTCTTT. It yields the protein CAGGQGASTEAFF.